The present T cell receptor (beta chain) was sequenced within a study of T-cell reconstitution after alpha-beta-depleted transplantation in children. Study results and limitations: Most T-cell counts and diversity one year after the transplant came from T cells that were newly produced. Diversity of TCRbeta at day 60 was high in some patients, arising from surviving recipient T cells and thymic progenitors. By about two months after transplant, alpha-beta T cells reportedly arose from several hundred graft clones that had expanded.

There are many counts of this clonotype. As yet, its antigen is unknown. The CDR3 loop spans 15 amino acids. Germline loops: CDR1 SGHVS, CDR2 FNYEAQ. V dropped 5 bases and J dropped 2; count of bases not matched to a gene: 4. Construction of the TCRbeta library involved unique molecular identifiers. TCRdb redid the calling of the PCR reads with MiXCR, one entry per CDR3 protein. Counted here are roughly 300,000 distinct CDR3 sequences, about 9.9% occurring once; the ten biggest clones make up around 20%. The clonotype was recovered from a male patient aged 2-9 years who had a stem cell transplant for chronic granulomatous disease, so the T cells may come from the graft donor. The sequencing here drew on peripheral blood, taken 180 days after TCRalphabeta/CD19-depleted stem cell transplant. The chain recombines TRBV7-6 with TRBJ2-7; 12 bases are shared with TRBD1. CDR3: CASSAGTGGTYEQYF. CDR3 nucleotide sequence: TGTGCCAGCAGCGCTGGGACAGGGGGCACCTACGAGCAGTACTTC.